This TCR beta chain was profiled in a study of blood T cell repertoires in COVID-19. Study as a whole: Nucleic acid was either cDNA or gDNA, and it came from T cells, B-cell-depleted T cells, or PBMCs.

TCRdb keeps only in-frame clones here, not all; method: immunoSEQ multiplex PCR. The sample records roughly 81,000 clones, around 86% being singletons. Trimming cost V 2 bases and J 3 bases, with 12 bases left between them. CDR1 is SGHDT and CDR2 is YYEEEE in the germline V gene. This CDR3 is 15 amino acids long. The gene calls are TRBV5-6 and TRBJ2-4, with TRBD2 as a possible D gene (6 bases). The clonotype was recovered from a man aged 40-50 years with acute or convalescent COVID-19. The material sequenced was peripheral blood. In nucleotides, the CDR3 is TGTGCCAGCAGCTTAATGCGGGGTGACAAAAACATTCAGTACTTC. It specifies CASSLMRGDKNIQYF.